The 19 T cell receptor beta chains reported below all come from one sample, sequenced in a study of CD8 T cells in ankylosing spondylitis. Findings of the study overall: Made up of several highly homologous variants, a TCR beta motif appeared characteristic of ankylosing spondylitis blood.

The antigens of these receptors remain unknown. Each CDR3 protein gets one entry after TCRdb re-called the 5' RACE reads with MiXCR. The sample lists about 330,000 distinct CDR3 sequences; roughly 8% were seen once. The sample was blood, either unsorted or a sorted T cell fraction (not recorded which). The receptors derive from a male donor with ankylosing spondylitis.

This clonotype was seen a few times. The chain has TRBV7-9 and TRBJ2-5, with a weak D call TRBD1 (6 bases). The CDR3 length is 17 residues. Germline CDR1 SEHNR, CDR2 FQNEAQ (reference sequence). Trimming pared 5 bases from V and 5 bases from J, leaving 24 bases between. The CDR3, as DNA: TGTGCCAGCAGCAAGTTGGCAGTAAACAGGGATACGGAGACCCAGTACTTC. Translated: CASSKLAVNRDTETQYF.

The V call is TRBV20-1, the J call TRBJ2-5, with D possibly matching TRBD2 (6 bases). Germline-derived CDR1 and CDR2 are DFQATT and SNEGSKA (reference sequence). V lost 1 base and J 4 bases, leaving 16 bases between the germline ends. The CDR3 extends over 15 amino acids. The CDR3 nucleotides are TGCAGTGCTAGAGCGGAGGGCCCAAGTACAGAGACCCAGTACTTC. Translation: CSARAEGPSTETQYF.

This clonotype was detected only a few times. The chain uses TRBV7-9 and TRBJ2-1; D is perhaps TRBD2 (5 bases). The CDR3 is 13 amino acids. Germline V gene sequence: CDR1 SEHNR, CDR2 FQNEAQ (reference sequence). V was cut by 5 bases and J by 9 bases, with 14 bases left in between. The CDR3 nucleotides read TGTGCCAGCAGCCCCGGCTCTAGCACTGAGCAGTTCTTC. It encodes CASSPGSSTEQFF.

This clonotype appeared many times. The rearrangement uses TRBV6-2 or TRBV6-3 and TRBJ2-7; possibly TRBD2 for D (5 bases). The CDR3 runs 17 residues. In germline, CDR1 is MNHEY, CDR2 SVGEGT. Trimming took 4 bases from V and 2 from J, leaving 21 bases between them. This CDR3 is CASSWLVAGGSPYEQYF. The CDR3 coding sequence is TGTGCCAGCAGTTGGCTTGTGGCAGGAGGAAGTCCCTACGAGCAGTACTTC.

This clonotype was recorded at least ten times. V usage is TRBV20-1 and J usage is TRBJ1-4; D not resolved. This CDR3 has 13 residues. Trimming took off 4 bases at V and 4 bases at J, with 10 bases between the two ends. Germline V gene data show CDR1 as DFQATT and CDR2 as SNEGSKA (reference sequence). CDR3 DNA sequence: TGCAGTGCTATAATAGGCGGTAATGAAAAACTGTTTTTT. Translated, it gives CSAIIGGNEKLFF.

The chain uses TRBV5-1 and TRBJ2-6; 8 bases align to TRBD1. The V gene's germline CDR1 is SGHRS and CDR2 YFSETQ. V dropped 3 bases and J dropped 2; count of bases not matched to a gene: 4. CDR3 length: 16 residues. The CDR3 loop is CASSSTGDAGANVLTF. CDR3 nucleotide sequence: TGCGCCAGCAGCTCGACAGGGGATGCTGGGGCCAACGTCCTGACTTTC.

This clonotype was detected many times. This chain uses TRBV7-8 with TRBJ2-2; D perhaps matches TRBD1 (6 bases). This CDR3 spans 16 amino acids. Germline CDR1 is SGHVS and CDR2 is FQNEAQ. The V end lost 5 bases, the J end lost 2 bases, and 15 bases lay between the germline ends. The CDR3 nucleotides are TGTGCCAGCAGCCCCTCCCGGACAGCAAACACCGGGGAGCTGTTTTTT. This translates into CASSPSRTANTGELFF.

The genes are TRBV20-1 and TRBJ1-4; a weak D match, TRBD1 (5 bases). V dropped 3 bases and J dropped 7 bases, with 12 bases sitting between them. The CDR3 contains 13 residues. The germline gives CDR1 DFQATT, CDR2 SNEGSKA (reference sequence). The CDR3 spells CSAREPGGEKLFF. CDR3 sequence (DNA): TGCAGTGCTAGGGAACCGGGGGGTGAAAAACTGTTTTTT.

This clonotype was counted only a few times. This rearrangement joins TRBV5-1 to TRBJ2-2; D gene uncertain. CDR3 length equals 14 residues. Trimming shortened V by 3 bases and J by 1 base, and 7 bases separated the two germline ends. Germline V CDR1 and CDR2: SGHRS, YFSETQ. This CDR3 is CASSSAMNTGELFF. DNA of the CDR3: TGCGCCAGCAGCTCCGCCATGAACACCGGGGAGCTGTTTTTT.

The chain couples TRBV10-1 to TRBJ1-6; D remains ambiguous. Germline V CDR1 and CDR2: WNHNN, SYGVQD (reference sequence). The length of the CDR3 is 13 residues. V was pared by 8 bases and J by 8 bases, with 13 bases between. The CDR3 DNA reads TGCGCCAGCGCCCAGACCTGGGATTCACCCCTCCACTTT. It codes for CASAQTWDSPLHF.

This clonotype has only a few counts. The V gene is TRBV25-1, the J gene TRBJ2-7; D is unresolved. V lost 5 bases and J lost 0, with 17 bases in between. The CDR3 is 16 residues long. The V gene's germline CDR1 is MGHDK and CDR2 SYGVNS. The CDR3 protein is CASSPIEWAFSYEQYF. CDR3 bases: TGTGCCAGCAGTCCAATTGAATGGGCCTTCTCCTACGAGCAGTACTTC.

The V and J genes are TRBV12-5 and TRBJ1-5, with D possibly matching TRBD1 (5 bases). Trimming took 3 bases from V and 7 from J, leaving 13 bases between them. Germline values: CDR1 LGHNT, CDR2 FRNRAP. The CDR3 spans 14 residues. The CDR3 loop is CASGFFAGRQPQHF. CDR3 in DNA: TGTGCTAGTGGTTTTTTTGCAGGGAGACAGCCCCAGCATTTT.

This clonotype appeared a few times. This chain connects TRBV6-5 to TRBJ1-2; a possible D gene is TRBD1 (5 bases). The CDR3 length is 14 residues. Germline V gives CDR1 MNHEY, CDR2 SVGAGI. V lost 2 bases and J lost 2, with 9 bases in between. CDR3 DNA: TGTGCCAGCAGTTACGGTGGGGGGAACTATGGCTACACCTTC. Translation: CASSYGGGNYGYTF.

The V call is TRBV11-2, the J call TRBJ2-5; the D gene is possibly TRBD2 (6 bases). Germline assignment: CDR1 SGHAT and CDR2 FQNNGV. The ends were cut back, 5 bases at V and 4 bases at J, with 17 bases in the middle. The CDR3 covers 15 residues. CDR3 coding DNA: TGTGCCAGCAGCCCGCACCCGCGGGGAGGAGAGACCCAGTACTTC. Translation: CASSPHPRGGETQYF.

This clonotype has only a few counts. The CDR3 loop reads CASSRQGPANYGYTF. The CDR3 bases are TGTGCCAGCAGCCGACAGGGACCCGCTAACTATGGCTACACCTTC. The chain couples TRBV6-1 to TRBJ1-2; TRBD1 matches at 7 bases. Germline CDR1 is MNHNS and CDR2 is SASEGT. CDR3 length equals 15 residues. The V gene end was trimmed by 6 bases and the J gene end by 0 bases; junction bases not matched to a gene: 7.

This clonotype was detected many times. The chain couples TRBV12-3 or TRBV12-4 to TRBJ2-1, with TRBD1 matching 7 bases. Germline trimming cut 4 bases from V and 8 bases from J; bases unmatched to any gene: 11. This CDR3 contains 15 residues. For the CDR3, the DNA is TGTGCCAGCAGTTCGAACCCGACAGGGATCGATGAGCAGTTCTTC. Translated: CASSSNPTGIDEQFF.

The J gene is TRBJ1-2, the V gene TRBV5-1; D gene uncertain. V dropped 0 bases and J dropped 8 bases, with 11 bases sitting between them. The CDR3 spans 13 residues. Germline loops: CDR1 SGHRS, CDR2 YFSETQ. This CDR3 reads CASSLAVVEGYTF. The CDR3 coding sequence is TGCGCCAGCAGCTTGGCCGTGGTTGAAGGCTACACCTTC.

This clonotype came up many times. V usage is TRBV5-1 and J usage is TRBJ2-4; D gene unclear. Germline V gives CDR1 SGHRS, CDR2 YFSETQ. Trimming took 7 bases from V and 0 from J, leaving 11 bases between them. The CDR3 sequence is 14 residues long. The CDR3 loop reads CASSIGLAKNIQYF. DNA for the CDR3: TGCGCCAGCTCTATAGGGTTAGCCAAAAACATTCAGTACTTC.

The chain recombines TRBV6-5 with TRBJ2-1; perhaps TRBD2 as D (5 bases). The CDR3 is 16 amino acids. Germline lookup yields CDR1 MNHEY and CDR2 SVGAGI. V lost 4 bases and J lost 6, with 19 bases in between. The CDR3 spells CASSSSGSPMRNEQFF. CDR3 nucleotides: TGTGCCAGCAGTTCCTCGGGGTCCCCTATGCGCAATGAGCAGTTCTTC.